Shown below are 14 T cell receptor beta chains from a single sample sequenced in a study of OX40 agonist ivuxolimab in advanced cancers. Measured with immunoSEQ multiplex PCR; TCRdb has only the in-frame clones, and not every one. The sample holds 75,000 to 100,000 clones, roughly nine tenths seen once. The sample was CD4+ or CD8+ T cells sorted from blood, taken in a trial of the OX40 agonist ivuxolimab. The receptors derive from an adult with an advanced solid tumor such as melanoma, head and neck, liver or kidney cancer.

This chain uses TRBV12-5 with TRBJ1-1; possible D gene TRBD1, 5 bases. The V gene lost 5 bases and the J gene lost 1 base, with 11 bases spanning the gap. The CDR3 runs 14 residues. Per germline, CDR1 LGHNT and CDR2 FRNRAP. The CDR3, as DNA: TGTGCTAGTGGTCCGGGACTCTCGAACACTGAAGCTTTCTTT. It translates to CASGPGLSNTEAFF.

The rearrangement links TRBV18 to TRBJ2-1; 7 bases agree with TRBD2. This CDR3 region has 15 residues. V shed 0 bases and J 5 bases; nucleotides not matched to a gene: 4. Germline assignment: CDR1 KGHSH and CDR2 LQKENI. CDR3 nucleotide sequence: TGTGCCAGCTCACCACCGCTAGCGGTACACAATGAGCAGTTCTTC. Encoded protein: CASSPPLAVHNEQFF.

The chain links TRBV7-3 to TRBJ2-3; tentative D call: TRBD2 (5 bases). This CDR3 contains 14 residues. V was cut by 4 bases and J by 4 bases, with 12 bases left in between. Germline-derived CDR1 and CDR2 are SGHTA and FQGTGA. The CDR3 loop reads CASSSGLAPDTQYF. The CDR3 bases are TGTGCCAGCAGCTCCGGACTTGCTCCAGATACGCAGTATTTT.

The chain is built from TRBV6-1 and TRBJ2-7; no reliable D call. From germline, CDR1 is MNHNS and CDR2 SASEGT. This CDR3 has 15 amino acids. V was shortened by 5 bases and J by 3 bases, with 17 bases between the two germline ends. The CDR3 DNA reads TGTGCCAGCAGTAGGGCCCTAGAGGTTATCTACGAGCAGTACTTC. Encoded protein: CASSRALEVIYEQYF.

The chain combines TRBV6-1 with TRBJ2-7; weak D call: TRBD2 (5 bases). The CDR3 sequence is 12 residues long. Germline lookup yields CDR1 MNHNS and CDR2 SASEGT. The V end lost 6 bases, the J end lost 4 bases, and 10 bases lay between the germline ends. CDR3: CASRPGLYEQYF. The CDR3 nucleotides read TGTGCCAGCAGACCCGGACTGTACGAGCAGTACTTC.

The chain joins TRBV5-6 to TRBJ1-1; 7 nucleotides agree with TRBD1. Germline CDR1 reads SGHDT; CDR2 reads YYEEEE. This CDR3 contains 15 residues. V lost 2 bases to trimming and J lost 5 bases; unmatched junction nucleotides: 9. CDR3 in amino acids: CASSLPRQGGTEAFF. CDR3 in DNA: TGTGCCAGCAGCTTACCCCGACAGGGAGGTACTGAAGCTTTCTTT.

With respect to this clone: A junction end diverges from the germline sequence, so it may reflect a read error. The CDR3 region is CASSWGAEQYF. The DNA of the CDR3 is TGTGCCAGCAGCTGGGGGGCCGAGCAGTACTTC. The chain combines TRBV5-1 with TRBJ2-7; tentatively, D is TRBD1 or TRBD2 (6 bases each). CDR1 is SGHRS, CDR2 YFSETQ, per germline. The CDR3 extends over 11 amino acids.

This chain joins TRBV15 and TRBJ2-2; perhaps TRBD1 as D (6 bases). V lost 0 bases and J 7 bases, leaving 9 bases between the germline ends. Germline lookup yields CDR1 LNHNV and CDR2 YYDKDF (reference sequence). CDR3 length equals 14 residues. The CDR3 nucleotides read TGTGCCACCAGCAGAGATCTGACAGGCGGGGAGCTGTTTTTT. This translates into CATSRDLTGGELFF.

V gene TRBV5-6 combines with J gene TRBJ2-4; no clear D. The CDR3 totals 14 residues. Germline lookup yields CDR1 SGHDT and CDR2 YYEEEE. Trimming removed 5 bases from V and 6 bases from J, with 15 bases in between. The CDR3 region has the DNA TGTGCCAGCAGTTATGACCAGAGAGGAAACATTCAGTACTTC. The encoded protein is CASSYDQRGNIQYF.

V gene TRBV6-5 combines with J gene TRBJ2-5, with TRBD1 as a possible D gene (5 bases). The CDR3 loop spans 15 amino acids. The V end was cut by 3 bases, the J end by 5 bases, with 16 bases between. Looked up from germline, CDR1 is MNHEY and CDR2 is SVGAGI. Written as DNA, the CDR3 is TGTGCCAGCAGTTATGGGCCGATGGGGCCGGAGACCCAGTACTTC. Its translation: CASSYGPMGPETQYF.

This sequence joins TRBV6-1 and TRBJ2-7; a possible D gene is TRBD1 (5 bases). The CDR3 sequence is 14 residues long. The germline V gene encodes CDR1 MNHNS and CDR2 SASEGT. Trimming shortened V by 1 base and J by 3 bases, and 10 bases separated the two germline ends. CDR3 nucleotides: TGTGCCAGCAGTGAAGACTGGACACGCTACGAGCAGTACTTC. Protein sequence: CASSEDWTRYEQYF.

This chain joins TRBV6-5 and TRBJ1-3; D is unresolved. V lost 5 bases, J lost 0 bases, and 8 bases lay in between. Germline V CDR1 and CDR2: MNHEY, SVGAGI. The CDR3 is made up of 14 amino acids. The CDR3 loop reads CASSSTYSGNTIYF. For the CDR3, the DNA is TGTGCCAGCAGTAGCACTTACTCTGGAAACACCATATATTTT.

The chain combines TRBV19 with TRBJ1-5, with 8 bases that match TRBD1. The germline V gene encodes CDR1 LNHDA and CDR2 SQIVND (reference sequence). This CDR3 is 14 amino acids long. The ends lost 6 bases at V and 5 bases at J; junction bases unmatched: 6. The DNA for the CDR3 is TGTGCCAGTAGGCATGGACAGGGCCATCAGCCCCAGCATTTT. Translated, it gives CASRHGQGHQPQHF. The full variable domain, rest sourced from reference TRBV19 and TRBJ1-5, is DGGITQSPKYLFRKEGQNVTLSCEQNLNHDAMYWYRQDPGQGLRLIYYSQIVNDFQKGDIAEGYSVSREKKESFPLTVTSAQKNPTAFYLCASRHGQGHQPQHFGDGTRLSIL.

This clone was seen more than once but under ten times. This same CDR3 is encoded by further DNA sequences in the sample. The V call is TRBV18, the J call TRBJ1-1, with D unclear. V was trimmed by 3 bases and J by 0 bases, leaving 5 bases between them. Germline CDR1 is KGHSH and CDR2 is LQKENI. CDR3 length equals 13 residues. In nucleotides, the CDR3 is TGTGCCAGCTCACCTACAGTGAACACTGAAGCTTTCTTT. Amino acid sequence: CASSPTVNTEAFF.